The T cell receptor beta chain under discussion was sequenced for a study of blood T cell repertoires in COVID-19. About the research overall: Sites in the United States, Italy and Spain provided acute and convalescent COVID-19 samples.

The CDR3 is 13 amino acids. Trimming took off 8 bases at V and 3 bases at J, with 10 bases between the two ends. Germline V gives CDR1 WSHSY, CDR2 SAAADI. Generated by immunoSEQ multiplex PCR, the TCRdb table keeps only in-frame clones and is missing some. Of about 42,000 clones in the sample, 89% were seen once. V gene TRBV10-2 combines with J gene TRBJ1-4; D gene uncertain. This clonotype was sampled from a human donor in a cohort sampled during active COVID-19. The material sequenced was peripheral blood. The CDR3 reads CASGRVANEKLFF. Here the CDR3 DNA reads TGCGCCAGCGGTCGGGTGGCTAATGAAAAACTGTTTTTT.